Sequencing of this TCR beta chain was carried out in a study of T cell responses to AZD1222 COVID-19 vaccine. Study results and caveats: It should be noted that donors were predominantly white British and more often female, and clonal diversity was possibly underestimated. Recipients of two AZD1222 doses showed rising Spike-specific TCR breadth and depth.

About this clone: Its target is not known.

Clones were read by immunoSEQ multiplex PCR, and TCRdb kept only the in-frame ones, dropping some. The sample has some 150,000 clones, more than 75% seen once; the top ten hold 1.9%. Sequencing was performed on peripheral blood, taken 28 days after the second AZD1222 dose. This TCR came from an adult who received the AZD1222 COVID-19 vaccine.

CDR3 coding DNA: TGTGCCAGCAGTTCGGGACGTATAGCTAACTATGGCTACACCTTC. Its translation is CASSSGRIANYGYTF. This sequence joins TRBV7-9 and TRBJ1-2, with a tentative D call TRBD1 (5 bases). The ends were cut back, 6 bases at V and 0 bases at J, with 14 bases in the middle. In germline, CDR1 is SEHNR, CDR2 FQNEAQ (reference sequence). CDR3 length: 15 residues.